A selection of T cell receptor beta chains follows, all from one sample in a study of type 1 and type 2 diabetes patients. TCRdb re-analysed the multiplex PCR reads in MiXCR, keeping a single row per CDR3 protein. The table has 250,000 or so distinct CDR3 sequences, 45% to 60% seen once; the top ten hold about 13%. The sample consisted of peripheral blood mononuclear cells (PBMCs). The receptor source for this set is a young man with type 2 diabetes. CDR3s include the opening cysteine and the closing phenylalanine or tryptophan. A D gene is named only where the DNA matches it firmly. The size field is filled for only some rows; it gives once, few, many or a size class.

D: .; V: TRBV19; size: .; J: TRBJ1-1; CDR3: CASRPYTEAFF; DNA: TGTGCCAGTAGACCTTACACTGAAGCTTTCTTT
D: .; V: TRBV2; size: .; J: TRBJ2-7; CDR3: CASSLVARLNEQYF; DNA: TGTGCCAGCAGCTTGGTCGCCAGGCTCAACGAGCAGTACTTC
D: TRBD1; V: TRBV28; size: many; J: TRBJ2-7; CDR3: CASSPIGTGVYEQYF; DNA: TGTGCCAGCAGTCCCATCGGGACAGGGGTGTACGAGCAGTACTTC
D: .; V: TRBV10-3; size: many; J: TRBJ2-7; CDR3: CAISENPITYEQYF; DNA: TGTGCCATCAGTGAAAATCCAATAACCTACGAGCAGTACTTC
D: .; V: TRBV19; size: few; J: TRBJ2-3; CDR3: CASSDGEGVTDTQYF; DNA: TGCGCCAGCAGTGATGGAGAGGGGGTCACAGATACGCAGTATTTT
D: .; V: TRBV27; size: .; J: TRBJ2-7; CDR3: CATSGTQTYEQYF; DNA: TGTGCCACCTCCGGGACTCAGACCTACGAGCAGTACTTC
D: TRBD1; V: TRBV6-5; size: .; J: TRBJ1-1; CDR3: CASSYSGTGGTEAFF; DNA: TGTGCCAGCAGTTACTCCGGGACAGGGGGCACTGAAGCTTTCTTT
D: TRBD1; V: TRBV7-8; size: .; J: TRBJ2-7; CDR3: CASTFRGSYEQYF; DNA: TGTGCCAGCACCTTCAGGGGGTCCTACGAGCAGTACTTC
D: .; V: TRBV28; size: .; J: TRBJ2-2; CDR3: CASSLQGTNTGELFF; DNA: TGTGCCAGCAGTTTACAGGGGACGAACACCGGGGAGCTGTTTTTT
D: TRBD2; V: TRBV30; size: few; J: TRBJ2-7; CDR3: CAWARGGTTPNEQYF; DNA: TGTGCCTGGGCTCGAGGAGGGACTACACCTAACGAGCAGTACTTC
D: .; V: TRBV12-3/TRBV12-4; size: .; J: TRBJ1-2; CDR3: CASVGAGRGSGYTF; DNA: TGTGCCAGCGTTGGGGCAGGCAGGGGTAGTGGCTACACCTTC
D: .; V: TRBV6-1; size: .; J: TRBJ2-7; CDR3: CASTPRTIYSYEQYF; DNA: TGTGCCAGTACACCAAGGACAATCTATTCCTACGAGCAGTACTTC
D: .; V: TRBV10-3; size: .; J: TRBJ1-1; CDR3: CAISESKRQRNTEAFF; DNA: TGTGCCATCAGTGAGTCAAAAAGGCAACGGAACACTGAAGCTTTCTTT
D: TRBD1; V: TRBV19; size: .; J: TRBJ2-1; CDR3: CASSLQGRGNEQFF; DNA: TGTGCCAGTAGTTTACAGGGGCGTGGGAATGAGCAGTTCTTC
D: .; V: TRBV7-9; size: .; J: TRBJ1-2; CDR3: CASSLSMREGVGYGYTF; DNA: TGTGCCAGCAGCTTATCTATGAGGGAAGGTGTTGGATATGGCTACACCTTC
D: .; V: TRBV27; size: few; J: TRBJ2-7; CDR3: CASRRADSYEQYF; DNA: TGTGCCAGCAGACGAGCGGACAGCTACGAGCAGTACTTC
D: .; V: TRBV20-1; size: .; J: TRBJ2-7; CDR3: CSARGGFPSEQYF; DNA: TGCAGTGCTAGGGGTGGATTCCCCAGCGAGCAGTACTTC
D: .; V: TRBV7-2; size: once; J: TRBJ2-1; CDR3: CASSLDYTNEQFF; DNA: TGTGCCAGCAGCTTAGATTATACCAATGAGCAGTTCTTC
D: .; V: TRBV4-3; size: .; J: TRBJ2-5; CDR3: CASSQSRGAGETQYF; DNA: TGCGCCAGCAGCCAATCCCGGGGGGCGGGAGAGACCCAGTACTTC
D: TRBD1; V: TRBV10-3; size: .; J: TRBJ1-1; CDR3: CAIKDPTGLNTEAFF; DNA: TGTGCCATCAAAGACCCGACAGGGTTAAACACTGAAGCTTTCTTT
D: TRBD1; V: TRBV15; size: .; J: TRBJ2-6; CDR3: CATSRRSGQGLSGANVLTF; DNA: TGTGCCACCAGCAGACGCTCGGGACAGGGTCTCTCTGGGGCCAACGTCCTGACTTTC
D: .; V: TRBV20-1; size: few; J: TRBJ2-7; CDR3: CSAMADSSYEQYF; DNA: TGCAGTGCTATGGCCGACAGTTCCTACGAGCAGTACTTC
D: .; V: TRBV29-1; size: few; J: TRBJ1-2; CDR3: CSVDNPEGNGYTF; DNA: TGCAGCGTTGATAATCCTGAGGGAAATGGCTACACCTTC
D: .; V: TRBV19; size: .; J: TRBJ2-2; CDR3: CASSPGSGELFF; DNA: TGTGCCAGTAGCCCAGGGTCCGGGGAGCTGTTTTTT
D: .; V: TRBV28; size: .; J: TRBJ2-3; CDR3: CASSFVQGITDTQYF; DNA: TGTGCCAGCAGTTTTGTACAGGGTATCACAGATACGCAGTATTTT
D: .; V: TRBV7-2; size: few; J: TRBJ1-2; CDR3: CASSFGTTNYGYTF; DNA: TGTGCCAGCAGCTTTGGGACAACTAACTATGGCTACACCTTC
D: .; V: TRBV3-1; size: .; J: TRBJ2-4; CDR3: CASSDTRGLAKNIQYF; DNA: TGTGCCAGCAGCGACACGCGCGGATTAGCCAAAAACATTCAGTACTTC
D: TRBD1; V: TRBV4-1; size: few; J: TRBJ1-1; CDR3: CASSQSTGGSTEAFF; DNA: TGCGCCAGCAGCCAATCGACAGGGGGTAGCACTGAAGCTTTCTTT
D: .; V: TRBV7-3; size: few; J: TRBJ2-7; CDR3: CASRDAGYEQYF; DNA: TGTGCCAGCAGGGACGCGGGATACGAGCAGTACTTC
D: .; V: TRBV6-6; size: .; J: TRBJ1-5; CDR3: CASSYDARKQPQHF; DNA: TGTGCCAGCAGTTACGACGCACGGAAGCAGCCCCAGCATTTT
D: .; V: TRBV19; size: .; J: TRBJ1-1; CDR3: CARSNSGRPRNTEAFF; DNA: TGTGCCAGAAGTAACTCAGGACGTCCCCGGAACACTGAAGCTTTCTTT
D: .; V: TRBV7-3; size: .; J: TRBJ2-3; CDR3: CASSLEAIARTQYF; DNA: TGTGCCAGCAGCTTGGAGGCGATCGCCAGGACGCAGTATTTT
D: TRBD2; V: TRBV30; size: .; J: TRBJ2-7; CDR3: CACLLAGGGRSYEQYF; DNA: TGTGCCTGCTTACTAGCGGGAGGGGGAAGGTCCTACGAGCAGTACTTC